These 8 T cell receptor beta chains were sequenced from one sample in a study of T cells in localized non-small cell lung cancer. The data were produced by immunoSEQ multiplex PCR, yet TCRdb's version contains in-frame clones alone and is incomplete. The table has roughly 16,000 clones, approximately 90% seen once. Sequences were derived from peripheral blood, sampled before any cancer treatment. These receptor sequences come from a male donor older than 55 with stage II squamous cell lung carcinoma.

This clone has a single count. J is TRBJ2-2 and V is TRBV2, with 9 bases that match TRBD2. Germline V CDR1 and CDR2: SNHLY, FYNNEI. This CDR3 is built from 16 residues. V was clipped by 7 bases and J by 0 bases; unmatched bases: 6. DNA of the CDR3: TGTGCCAGCAAACAGGGACTAGCAGCGAACACCGGGGAGCTGTTTTTT. Protein sequence: CASKQGLAANTGELFF.

The V and J genes are TRBV25-1 and TRBJ1-3; D unclear. CDR3 length: 13 residues. The V gene's germline CDR1 is MGHDK and CDR2 SYGVNS. V gave up 7 bases and J gave up 2 bases, with 9 bases separating them. CDR3 coding DNA: TGTGCCAGCACAGAGAGGGCTGGAAACACCATATATTTT. It is translated as CASTERAGNTIYF.

This clone was counted a single time. V and J are TRBV5-4 and TRBJ2-1, with 9 bases identical to TRBD2. V trimming: 6 bases; J trimming: 10 bases; junction bases outside the gene matches: 8. This CDR3 spans 13 amino acids. CDR1 is SGHNT, CDR2 YYREEE, per germline (reference sequence). CDR3 residues: CASMREGLGEQFF. CDR3 nucleotides: TGTGCCAGCATGCGGGAGGGCCTGGGGGAGCAGTTCTTC.

This sequence joins TRBV7-2 and TRBJ2-7; a possible D gene is TRBD1 (6 bases). Trimming removed 11 bases from V and 0 bases from J, with 14 bases in between. CDR1 is SGHTA, CDR2 FQGNSA, per germline. The CDR3 runs to 13 residues. This chain's CDR3 is CAARQEYSYEQYF. CDR3 DNA: TGTGCCGCCAGACAGGAATACTCCTACGAGCAGTACTTC.

V usage is TRBV6-5 and J usage is TRBJ2-7; 11 bases align to TRBD2. The CDR3 has 14 residues. Unmatched junction bases numbered 2, after V lost 5 bases and J lost 2 bases. Germline V CDR1 and CDR2: MNHEY, SVGAGI. CDR3 bases: TGTGCCAGCAGTCGACTAGCGGGGACCTACGAGCAGTACTTC. Translating gives CASSRLAGTYEQYF.

This clone has a single count. The chain has TRBV28 and TRBJ1-4, with TRBD1 identical over 9 bases. The junction had 7 bases not matched to a gene; V was cut back by 4 bases and J by 7 bases. CDR3 length equals 15 residues. The germline gives CDR1 MDHEN, CDR2 SYDVKM. The CDR3 bases are TGTGCCAGCAGTTACCCTACAGGGGGCGTTGAAAAACTGTTTTTT. Translating gives CASSYPTGGVEKLFF.

The gene calls are TRBV11-2 and TRBJ2-3, with TRBD1 identical over 7 bases. V lost 3 bases and J lost 1; bases outside the gene matches: 10. Germline V lookup: CDR1 SGHAT, CDR2 FQNNGV. The CDR3 runs 17 residues. CDR3 bases: TGTGCCAGCAGCTTCCCTCGATTCGGGACAGGCACAGATACGCAGTATTTT. It encodes CASSFPRFGTGTDTQYF.

This chain connects TRBV29-1 to TRBJ2-1, with 10 bases matching TRBD1. CDR3 length: 15 amino acids. In germline, CDR1 is SQVTM, CDR2 ANQGSEA. Trimming at V came to 6 bases and at J to 0 bases, leaving 5 bases not matched to a gene. The CDR3 DNA reads as TGCAGCGTAGCCCGGGACAGGGGCTCCTACAATGAGCAGTTCTTC. Amino acid sequence: CSVARDRGSYNEQFF.